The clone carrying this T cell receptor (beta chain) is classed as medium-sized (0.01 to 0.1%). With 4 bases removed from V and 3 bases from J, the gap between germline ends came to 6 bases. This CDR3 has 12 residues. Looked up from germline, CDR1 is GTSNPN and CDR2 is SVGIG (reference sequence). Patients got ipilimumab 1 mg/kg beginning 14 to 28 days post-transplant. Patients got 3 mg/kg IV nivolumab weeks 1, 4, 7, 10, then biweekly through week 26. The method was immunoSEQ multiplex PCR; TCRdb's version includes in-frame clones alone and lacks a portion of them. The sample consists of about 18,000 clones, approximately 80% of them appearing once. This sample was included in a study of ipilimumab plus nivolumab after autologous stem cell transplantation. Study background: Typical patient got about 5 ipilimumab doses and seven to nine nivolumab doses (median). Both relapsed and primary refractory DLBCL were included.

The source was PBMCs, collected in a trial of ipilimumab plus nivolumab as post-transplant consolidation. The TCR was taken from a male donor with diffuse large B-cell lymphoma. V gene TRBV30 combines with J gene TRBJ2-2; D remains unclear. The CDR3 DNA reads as TGTGCCTGGAACCTCGACACCGGGGAGCTGTTTTTT. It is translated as CAWNLDTGELFF.